This T cell receptor beta chain was identified in a study of blood T cell repertoires in COVID-19. Background on the study: The cDNA or gDNA used as material had been derived from T cells, B-cell-depleted T cells, or PBMCs.

Across about two dozen US areas, participants ranged in age from 18 to 89 years. Profiling relied on immunoSEQ multiplex PCR, and the TCRdb table lists in-frame clones only, not all of them. The table lists roughly 400,000 clones, about 88% of them singletons. Trimming shortened V by 1 base and J by 12 bases, and 13 bases separated the two germline ends. This CDR3 region has 12 residues. The germline V gene has CDR1 LGHDT and CDR2 YNNKEL (reference sequence). The sequence came from a woman aged 18-29 years who had been exposed to COVID-19. The genes are TRBV3-1 (or the pseudogene TRBV3-2) and TRBJ2-7; no reliable D call. The sample consisted of PBMCs or T cells enriched from blood (not recorded which). CDR3 in DNA: TGTGCCAGCAGCCAAGGTGGTTCTTCAGGGTACTTC. It yields the protein CASSQGGSSGYF.